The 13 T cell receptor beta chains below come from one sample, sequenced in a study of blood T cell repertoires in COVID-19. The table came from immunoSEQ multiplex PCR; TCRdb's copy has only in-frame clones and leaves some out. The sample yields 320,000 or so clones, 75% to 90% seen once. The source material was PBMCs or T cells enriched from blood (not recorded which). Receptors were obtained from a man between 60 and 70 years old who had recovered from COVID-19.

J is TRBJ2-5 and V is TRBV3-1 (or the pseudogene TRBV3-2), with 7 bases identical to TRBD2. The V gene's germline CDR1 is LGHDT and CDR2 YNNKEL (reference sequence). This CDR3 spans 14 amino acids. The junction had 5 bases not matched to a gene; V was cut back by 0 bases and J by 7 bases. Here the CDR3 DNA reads TGTGCCAGCAGCCAAGATCCGGGGAGGGCGACCCAGTACTTC. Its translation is CASSQDPGRATQYF.

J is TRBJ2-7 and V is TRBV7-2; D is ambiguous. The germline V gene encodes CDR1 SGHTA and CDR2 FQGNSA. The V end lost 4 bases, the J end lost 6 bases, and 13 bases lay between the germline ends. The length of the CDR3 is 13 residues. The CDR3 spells CASSSPVVPEQYF. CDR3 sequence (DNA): TGTGCCAGCAGCTCCCCCGTAGTTCCCGAGCAGTACTTC.

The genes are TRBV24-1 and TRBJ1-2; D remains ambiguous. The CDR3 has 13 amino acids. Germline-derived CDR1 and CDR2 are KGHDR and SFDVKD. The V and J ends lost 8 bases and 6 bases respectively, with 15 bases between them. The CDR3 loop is CATKGSSVDGYTF. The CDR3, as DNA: TGTGCCACCAAAGGATCAAGCGTGGATGGCTACACCTTC.

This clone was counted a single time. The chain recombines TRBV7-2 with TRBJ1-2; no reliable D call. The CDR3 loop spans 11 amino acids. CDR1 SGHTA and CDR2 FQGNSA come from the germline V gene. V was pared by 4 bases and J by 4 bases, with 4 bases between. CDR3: CASSSLYGYTF. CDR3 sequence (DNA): TGTGCCAGCAGCTCCCTCTATGGCTACACCTTC.

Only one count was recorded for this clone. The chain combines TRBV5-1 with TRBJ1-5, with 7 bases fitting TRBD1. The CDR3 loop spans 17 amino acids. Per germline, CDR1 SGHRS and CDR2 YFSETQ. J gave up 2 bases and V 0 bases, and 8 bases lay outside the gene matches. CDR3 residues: CASSLGGTDRRNQPQHF. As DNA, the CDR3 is TGCGCCAGCAGCTTGGGCGGGACAGACAGGCGCAATCAGCCCCAGCATTTT.

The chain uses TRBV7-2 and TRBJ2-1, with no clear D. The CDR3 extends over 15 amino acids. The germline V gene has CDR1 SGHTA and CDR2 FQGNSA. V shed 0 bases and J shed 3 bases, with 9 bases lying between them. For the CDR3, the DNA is TGTGCCAGCAGCTTAGCGTTTTACAGCTACAATGAGCAGTTCTTC. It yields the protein CASSLAFYSYNEQFF.

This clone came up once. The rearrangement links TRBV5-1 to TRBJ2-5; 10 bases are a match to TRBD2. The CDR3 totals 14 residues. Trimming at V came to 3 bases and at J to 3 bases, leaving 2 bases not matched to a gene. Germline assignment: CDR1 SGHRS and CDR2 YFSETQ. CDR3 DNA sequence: TGCGCCAGCAGCTCAACTAGCGGGAAAGAGACCCAGTACTTC. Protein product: CASSSTSGKETQYF.

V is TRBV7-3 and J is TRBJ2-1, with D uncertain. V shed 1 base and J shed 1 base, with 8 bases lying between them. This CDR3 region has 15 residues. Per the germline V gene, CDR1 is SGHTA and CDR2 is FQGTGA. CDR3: CASSLSSNSYNEQFF. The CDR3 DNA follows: TGTGCCAGCAGCTTAAGTAGCAATTCCTACAATGAGCAGTTCTTC.

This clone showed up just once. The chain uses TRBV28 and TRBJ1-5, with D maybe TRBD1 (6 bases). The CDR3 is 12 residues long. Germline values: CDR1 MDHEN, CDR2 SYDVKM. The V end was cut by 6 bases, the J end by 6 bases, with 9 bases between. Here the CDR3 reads CASREGVQPQHF. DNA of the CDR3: TGTGCCAGCAGAGAGGGGGTTCAGCCCCAGCATTTT.

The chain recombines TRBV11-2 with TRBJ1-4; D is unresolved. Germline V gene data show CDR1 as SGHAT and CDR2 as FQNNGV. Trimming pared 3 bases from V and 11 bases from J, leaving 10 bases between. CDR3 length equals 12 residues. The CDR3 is CASSLMSEKLFF. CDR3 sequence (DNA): TGTGCCAGCAGCTTGATGAGTGAGAAACTGTTTTTT.

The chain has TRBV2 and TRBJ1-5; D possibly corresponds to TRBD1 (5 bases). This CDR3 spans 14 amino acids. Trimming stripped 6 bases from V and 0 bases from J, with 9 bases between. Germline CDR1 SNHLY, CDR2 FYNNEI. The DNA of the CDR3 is TGTGCCAGCAGGGTCGGGGGTAGCAATCAGCCCCAGCATTTT. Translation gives CASRVGGSNQPQHF.

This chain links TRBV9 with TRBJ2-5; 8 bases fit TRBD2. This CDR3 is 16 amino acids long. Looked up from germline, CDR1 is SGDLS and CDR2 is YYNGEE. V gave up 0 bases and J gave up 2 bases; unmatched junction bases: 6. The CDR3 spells CASSVVGLDWQETQYF. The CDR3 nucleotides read TGTGCCAGCAGCGTAGTGGGACTAGATTGGCAAGAGACCCAGTACTTC.

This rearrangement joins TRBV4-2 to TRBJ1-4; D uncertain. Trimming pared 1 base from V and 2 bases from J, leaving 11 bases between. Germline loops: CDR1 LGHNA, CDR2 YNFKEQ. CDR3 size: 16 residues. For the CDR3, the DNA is TGTGCCAGCAGCCAAGGGAGTCGGTTCACTAATGAAAAACTGTTTTTT. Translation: CASSQGSRFTNEKLFF.